This T cell receptor beta chain was retrieved from a study of blood T cell repertoires in COVID-19. Study at large: Nucleic acid was either cDNA or gDNA, and it came from T cells, B-cell-depleted T cells, or PBMCs.

Seattle researchers signed up patients amid active infection and tracked them longitudinally. Original analysis: Nucleated cell counts were estimated from reference gene primer amplification. The protocol was immunoSEQ multiplex PCR, while the TCRdb copy is restricted to in-frame clones and leaves out a portion. The D gene and trimming were derived from the DNA, and the V and J assignments and clone size from that table. The sample yields approximately 150,000 clones, approximately 81% seen once. V was trimmed by 0 bases and J by 5 bases, leaving 13 bases between them. Germline V gene data show CDR1 as LNHNV and CDR2 as YYDKDF (reference sequence). The CDR3 spans 15 residues.

The TCR comes from a woman between 50 and 59 years old with COVID-19, enrolled during active disease. Sequencing input: peripheral blood. The gene calls are TRBV15 and TRBJ2-5, with D maybe TRBD1 (5 bases). The CDR3 DNA sequence: TGTGCCACCAGCAGAGATGTGGTCGCAGGGGAGACCCAGTACTTC. Translated, it gives CATSRDVVAGETQYF.